This T cell receptor (beta chain) came from a study of spatial heterogeneity in lung cancer. V was clipped by 3 bases and J by 0 bases; unmatched bases: 6. The CDR3 has 17 residues. There are many counts of this clonotype. Documented time point: sample taken at primary tumor resection. The donors, about 78 patients with untreated early-stage non-small cell lung cancer, provided the samples. Unsorted whole RNA samples from tumor, nontumor lung or frozen PBMC were sequenced. A unique molecular identifier was carried by every single TCR cDNA molecule. TCRdb ran MiXCR on the 5' RACE reads and lists one entry per CDR3 protein. The sample consists of around 7,700 distinct CDR3 sequences, about a sixth of them appearing once.

The rearrangement links TRBV12-3 or TRBV12-4 to TRBJ1-5; 9 bases match TRBD1. Sequencing was performed on normal lung tissue next to the tumor, taken at surgery. The clonotype originates from a male donor with early-stage non-small cell lung cancer. The CDR3 DNA follows: TGTGCCAGCAGTTTTGCAGGGACAGGGAATAGCAATCAGCCCCAGCATTTT. Translated, it gives CASSFAGTGNSNQPQHF.